The TCR beta chain under discussion was sequenced for a study of blood T cell repertoires in COVID-19. Profiling relied on immunoSEQ multiplex PCR, and the TCRdb table lists in-frame clones only, not all of them. The sample has fewer than 120,000 clones, approximately 85% seen once. This CDR3 is built from 13 residues. The germline gives CDR1 MNHEY, CDR2 SMNVEV (reference sequence). Trimming took 6 bases from V and 5 from J; bases not matched to a gene: 5. This sequence was found in a woman in her fifties or sixties with acute or convalescent COVID-19. The sequencing sample was made of peripheral blood. The chain carries TRBV27 and TRBJ2-3; 7 bases align to TRBD1. CDR3 in amino acids: CASSRQGGDTQYF. DNA for the CDR3: TGTGCCAGCAGCAGACAGGGCGGAGATACGCAGTATTTT.